Listed below are T cell receptor beta chains from one sample, sequenced in a study of cytomegalovirus exposure and HLA in healthy donors. Using immunoSEQ multiplex PCR, the repertoire was profiled, and TCRdb retains in-frame clones only, with some absent. This table holds some 93,000 clones, around 10% found once. The material sequenced was PBMCs. These receptors were obtained from a man aged 50-60 years in good health and CMV-seropositive. Each CDR3 is given with its conserved first and last residue.

v_call	j_call	cdr3_aa
TRBV6-6	TRBJ2-5	CASSYGSVSETQYF
TRBV4-3	TRBJ1-1	CASSQDLNMNTEAFF
TRBV10-3	TRBJ1-1	CATRTRNTEAFF
TRBV9	TRBJ1-2	CASTPSALPGGHGYTF
TRBV4-3	TRBJ2-3	CASSQETGGGDTQYF
TRBV19	TRBJ2-1	CASSGGRAFREQFF
TRBV27	TRBJ2-3	CASSPLGPDTQYF
TRBV6-5	TRBJ2-7	CASSLNLAGVGEQYF
TRBV6-4	TRBJ1-1	CASSDRQGMNTEAFF
TRBV2	TRBJ2-3	CASRGDQGHPDTDTQYF
TRBV30	TRBJ2-3	CAWAGADTQYF
TRBV29-1	TRBJ2-1	CSVEDLGLWARNNEQFF
TRBV28	TRBJ2-1	CASSPGLSGRINEQFF
TRBV28	TRBJ2-7	CASSLPASGYLYEQYF
TRBV5-1	TRBJ1-6	CASSLRQDNSPLHF
TRBV20-1	TRBJ2-7	CSASQGSEQYF